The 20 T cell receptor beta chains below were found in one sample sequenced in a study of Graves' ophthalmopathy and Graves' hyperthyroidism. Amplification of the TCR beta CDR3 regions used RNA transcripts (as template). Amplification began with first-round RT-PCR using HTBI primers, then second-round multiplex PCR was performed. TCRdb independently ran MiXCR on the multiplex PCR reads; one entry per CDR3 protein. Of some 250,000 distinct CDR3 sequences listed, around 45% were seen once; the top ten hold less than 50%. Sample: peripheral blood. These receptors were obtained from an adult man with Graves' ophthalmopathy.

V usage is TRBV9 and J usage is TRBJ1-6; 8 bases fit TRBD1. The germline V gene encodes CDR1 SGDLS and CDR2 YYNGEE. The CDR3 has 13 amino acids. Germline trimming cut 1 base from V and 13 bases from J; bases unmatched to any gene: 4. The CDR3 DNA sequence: TGTGCCAGCAGCGTAAGGGGGGACAGGCCCCTCCACTTT. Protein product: CASSVRGDRPLHF. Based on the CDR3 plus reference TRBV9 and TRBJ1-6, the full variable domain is DSGVTQTPKHLITATGQRVTLRCSPRSGDLSVYWYQQSLDQGLQFLIQYYNGEERAKGNILERFSAQQFPDLHSELNLSSLELGDSALYFCASSVRGDRPLHFGNGTRLTVT.

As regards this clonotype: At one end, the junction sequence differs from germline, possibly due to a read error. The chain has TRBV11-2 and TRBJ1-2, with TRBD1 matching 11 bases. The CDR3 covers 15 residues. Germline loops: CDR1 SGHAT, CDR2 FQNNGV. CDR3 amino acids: CASSQGQGADYGYTF. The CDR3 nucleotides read TGCGCCAGCAGCCAAGGACAGGGGGCGGACTATGGCTACACCTTC.

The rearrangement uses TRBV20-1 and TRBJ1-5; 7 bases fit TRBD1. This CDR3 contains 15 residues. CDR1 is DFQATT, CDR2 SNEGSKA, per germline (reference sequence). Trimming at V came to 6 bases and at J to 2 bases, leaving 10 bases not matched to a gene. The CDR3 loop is CSARQDQGGNQPQHF. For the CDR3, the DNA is TGCAGTGCGAGACAGGATCAGGGGGGCAATCAGCCCCAGCATTTT.

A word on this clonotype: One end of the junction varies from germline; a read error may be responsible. CDR3 nucleotide sequence: TGTGTCAGCAGCTTTCGACAGGGGGCTGGGGCCAACGTCCTGACTTTC. Residues: CVSSFRQGAGANVLTF. This chain joins TRBV7-9 and TRBJ2-6; 9 nucleotides align to TRBD1. This CDR3 is 16 amino acids long. CDR1 and CDR2 (germline): SEHNR, FQNEAQ (reference sequence).

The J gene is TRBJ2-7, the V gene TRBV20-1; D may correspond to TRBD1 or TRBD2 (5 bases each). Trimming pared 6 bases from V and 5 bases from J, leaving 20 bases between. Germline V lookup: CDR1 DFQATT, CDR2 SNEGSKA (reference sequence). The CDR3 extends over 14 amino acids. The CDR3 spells CSAESTGQGNEQYF. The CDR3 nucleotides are TGCAGTGCCGAGAGTACGGGGCAGGGTAACGAGCAGTACTTC.

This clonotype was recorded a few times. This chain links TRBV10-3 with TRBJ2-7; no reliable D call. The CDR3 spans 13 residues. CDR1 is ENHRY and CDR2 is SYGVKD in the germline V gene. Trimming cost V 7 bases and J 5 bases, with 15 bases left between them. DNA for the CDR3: TGTGCCATCACACCTACGGGCGGCGACGAGCAGTACTTC. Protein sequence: CAITPTGGDEQYF.

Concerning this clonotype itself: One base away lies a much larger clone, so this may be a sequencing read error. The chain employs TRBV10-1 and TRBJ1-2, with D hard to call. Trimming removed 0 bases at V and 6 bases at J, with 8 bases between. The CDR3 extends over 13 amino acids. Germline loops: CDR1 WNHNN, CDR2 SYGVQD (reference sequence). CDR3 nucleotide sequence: TGCGCCAGCAGTGAGTCGGGGAACCATGGCTACACCTTC. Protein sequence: CASSESGNHGYTF.

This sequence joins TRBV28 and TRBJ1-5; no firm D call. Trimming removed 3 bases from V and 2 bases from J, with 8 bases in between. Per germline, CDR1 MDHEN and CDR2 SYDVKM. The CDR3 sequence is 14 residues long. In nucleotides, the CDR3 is TGTGCCAGCAGTTTCCTCAGCGGCAATCAGCCCCAGCATTTT. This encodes CASSFLSGNQPQHF.

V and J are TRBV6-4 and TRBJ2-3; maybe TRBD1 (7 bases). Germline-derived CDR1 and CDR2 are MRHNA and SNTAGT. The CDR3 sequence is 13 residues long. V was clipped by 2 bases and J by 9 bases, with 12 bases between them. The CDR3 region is CASSDLSGGTQYF. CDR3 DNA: TGTGCCAGCAGTGACCTCTCAGGGGGGACGCAGTATTTT.

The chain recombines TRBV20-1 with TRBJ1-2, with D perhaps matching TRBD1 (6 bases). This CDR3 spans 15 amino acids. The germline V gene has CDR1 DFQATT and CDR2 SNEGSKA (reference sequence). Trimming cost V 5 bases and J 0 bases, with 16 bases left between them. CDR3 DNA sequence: TGCAGTGCTCCTAGCGGGGGGGCCGCTAACTATGGCTACACCTTC. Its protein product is CSAPSGGAANYGYTF.

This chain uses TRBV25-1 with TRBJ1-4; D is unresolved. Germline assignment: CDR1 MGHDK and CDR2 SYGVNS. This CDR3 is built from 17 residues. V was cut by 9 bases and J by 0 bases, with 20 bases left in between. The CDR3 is CARFNGRTFATNEKLFF. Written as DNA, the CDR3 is TGTGCCAGGTTCAATGGACGTACATTCGCAACTAATGAAAAACTGTTTTTT.

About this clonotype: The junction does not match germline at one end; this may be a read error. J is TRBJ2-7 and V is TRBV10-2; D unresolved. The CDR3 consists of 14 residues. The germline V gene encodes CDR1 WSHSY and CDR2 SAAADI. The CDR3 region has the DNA TGTGCCAGCAGTTACTCTCGCAGGTCCTACGAGCAGTACTTC. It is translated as CASSYSRRSYEQYF.

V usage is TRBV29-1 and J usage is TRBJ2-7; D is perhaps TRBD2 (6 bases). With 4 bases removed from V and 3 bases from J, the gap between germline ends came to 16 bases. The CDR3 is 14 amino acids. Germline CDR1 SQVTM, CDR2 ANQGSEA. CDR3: CSVGGLAGSYEQYF. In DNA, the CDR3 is TGCAGCGTTGGGGGATTGGCGGGGAGCTACGAGCAGTACTTC.

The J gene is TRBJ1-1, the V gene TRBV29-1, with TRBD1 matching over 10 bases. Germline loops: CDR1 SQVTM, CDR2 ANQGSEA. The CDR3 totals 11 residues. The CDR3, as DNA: TGCAGGGGACAGGGGAAAACTGAAGCTTTCTTT. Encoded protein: CRGQGKTEAFF.

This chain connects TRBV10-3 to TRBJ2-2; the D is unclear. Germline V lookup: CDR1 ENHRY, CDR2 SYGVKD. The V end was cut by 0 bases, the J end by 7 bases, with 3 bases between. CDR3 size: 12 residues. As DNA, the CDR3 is TGTGCCATCAGTGAGTCGGACGGGGAGCTGTTTTTT. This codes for CAISESDGELFF.

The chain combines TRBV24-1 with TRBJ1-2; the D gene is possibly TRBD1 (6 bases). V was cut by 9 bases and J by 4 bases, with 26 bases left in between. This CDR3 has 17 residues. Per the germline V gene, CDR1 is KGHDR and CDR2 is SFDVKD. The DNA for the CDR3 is TGTGCCACCTCAACTAGCGGGGGCATGGCATCTGGCTATGGCTACACCTTC. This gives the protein CATSTSGGMASGYGYTF.

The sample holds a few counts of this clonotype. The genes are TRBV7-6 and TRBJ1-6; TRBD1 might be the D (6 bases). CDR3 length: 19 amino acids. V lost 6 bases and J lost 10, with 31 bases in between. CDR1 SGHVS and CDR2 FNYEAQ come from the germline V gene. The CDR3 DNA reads TGTGCCAGCAGTACTAACCGATGGAGGAGTCGCAGGGGACACTCACCCCTCCACTTT. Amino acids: CASSTNRWRSRRGHSPLHF. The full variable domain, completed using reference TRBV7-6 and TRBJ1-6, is GAGVSQSPRYKVTKRGQDVALRCDPISGHVSLYWYRQALGQGPEFLTYFNYEAQQDKSGLPNDRFSAERPEGSISTLTIQRTEQRDSAMYRCASSTNRWRSRRGHSPLHFGNGTRLTVT.

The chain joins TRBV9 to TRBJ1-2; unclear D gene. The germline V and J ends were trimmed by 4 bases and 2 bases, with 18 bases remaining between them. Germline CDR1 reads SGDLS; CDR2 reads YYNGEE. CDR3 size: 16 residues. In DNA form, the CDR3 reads TGTGCCAGCAGCCAGGTAACGAAGCGAATGAACTATGGCTACACCTTC. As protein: CASSQVTKRMNYGYTF.

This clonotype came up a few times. The CDR3 DNA reads TGCGCCAGCAGCTTGGTTGCAGGCAGCTACGAGCAGTACTTC. Translated, it gives CASSLVAGSYEQYF. V gene TRBV5-1 combines with J gene TRBJ2-7, with no clear D. Germline V lookup: CDR1 SGHRS, CDR2 YFSETQ. Trimming took 0 bases from V and 3 from J, leaving 10 bases between them. This CDR3 contains 14 residues.

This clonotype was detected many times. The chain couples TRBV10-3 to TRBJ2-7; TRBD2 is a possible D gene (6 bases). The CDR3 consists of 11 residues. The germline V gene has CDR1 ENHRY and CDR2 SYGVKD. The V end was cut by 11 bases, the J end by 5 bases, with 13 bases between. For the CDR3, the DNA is TGTGCCTCCTCGGGCGGGAACGAGCAGTACTTC. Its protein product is CASSGGNEQYF.